This TCR beta chain appears in the sequencing data of a study of T cell repertoires in cytomegalovirus infection. Across the study: Recently identified HLA-C-restricted CMV epitopes were among the peptides used. It was the public TCR beta signatures that indicated both CMV infection and matching HLA type. Study-wide findings and caveats: The study found HLA-C-restricted CMV-specific TCR beta clonotypes dominating the ex vivo response. Cumulative public TCR beta family frequency identified CMV carriers with the relevant HLA.

A word on this clonotype: Its antigen is undetermined.

TCRdb re-called the reads through MiXCR, storing one row per CDR3 protein. Of around 70,000 distinct CDR3 sequences listed, 25% to 30% are singletons. The input for sequencing was CD8+ T cells from cultured PBMCs, taken from culture after CMV antigen stimulation. The TCR was taken from a human donor in good health (CMV status not recorded). Some clones in this sample may be carry-over from other donors' samples.

CDR3 amino acids: CASSLKGRAGFF. The CDR3 bases are TGTGCCAGCAGCTTGAAGGGTCGAGCGGGGTTCTTC. V gene TRBV5-6 combines with J gene TRBJ2-1, with D possibly TRBD2 on 6 matching bases. Germline assignment: CDR1 SGHDT and CDR2 YYEEEE. V was shortened by 1 base and J by 15 bases, with 14 bases between the two germline ends. The CDR3 is made up of 12 amino acids.